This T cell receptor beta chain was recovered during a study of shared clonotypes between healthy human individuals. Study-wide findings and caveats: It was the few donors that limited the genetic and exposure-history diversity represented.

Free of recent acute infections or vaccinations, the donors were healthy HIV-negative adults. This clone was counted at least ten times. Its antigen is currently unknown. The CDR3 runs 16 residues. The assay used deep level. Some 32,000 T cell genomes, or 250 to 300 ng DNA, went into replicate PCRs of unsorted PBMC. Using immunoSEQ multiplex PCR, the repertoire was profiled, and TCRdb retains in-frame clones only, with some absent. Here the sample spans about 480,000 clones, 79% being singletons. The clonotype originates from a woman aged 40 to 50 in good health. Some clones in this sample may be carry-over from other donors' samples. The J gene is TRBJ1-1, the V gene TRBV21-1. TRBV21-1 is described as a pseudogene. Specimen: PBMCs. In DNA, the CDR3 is TGTGCCAGCAGCAAAGGCAGGGGGGGACTTCACACTGAAGCTTTCTTT. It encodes CASSKGRGGLHTEAFF.